These 26 T cell receptor beta chains share one sample of origin, sequenced in a study of T cell responses to AZD1222 COVID-19 vaccine. Assay: immunoSEQ multiplex PCR; the TCRdb copy retains only in-frame clones and omits some. This sample has fewer than 150,000 clones; 85% to 95% occur once, and the top ten carry 9.3%. The starting material was peripheral blood, obtained 28 days after the second AZD1222 dose. The source of these receptors is an adult who received the AZD1222 COVID-19 vaccine.

This chain links TRBV5-6 with TRBJ2-2; D is unresolved. With 1 base removed from V and 4 bases from J, the gap between germline ends came to 11 bases. The CDR3 has 15 residues. CDR1 and CDR2 from the germline V gene are SGHDT and YYEEEE. Written as DNA, the CDR3 is TGTGCCAGCAGCTTGTGGCTAGACTTCACCGGGGAGCTGTTTTTT. Its protein product is CASSLWLDFTGELFF. The full variable domain, rest sourced from reference TRBV5-6 and TRBJ2-2, is DAGVTQSPTHLIKTRGQQVTLRCSPKSGHDTVSWYQQALGQGPQFIFQYYEEEERQRGNFPDRFSGHQFPNYSSELNVNALLLGDSALYLCASSLWLDFTGELFFGEGSRLTVL.

This clone is a singleton in its sample. The chain couples TRBV18 to TRBJ1-5, with D perhaps TRBD1 (5 bases). V lost 7 bases to trimming and J lost 7 bases, with 14 bases between them. This CDR3 spans 13 amino acids. Looked up from germline, CDR1 is KGHSH and CDR2 is LQKENI. The CDR3 DNA is TGTGCCAGCTTGGACGGATCAGGGCAGCCCCAGCATTTT. Protein sequence: CASLDGSGQPQHF.

The rearrangement joins TRBV29-1 to TRBJ1-1; the match to TRBD1 covers 8 bases. The CDR3 has 13 residues. The V segment lost 4 bases and the J segment 6 bases; nucleotides outside the gene matches: 7. Germline-derived CDR1 and CDR2 are SQVTM and ANQGSEA. CDR3 sequence reads: CSVVRQGASEAFF. Here the CDR3 DNA reads TGCAGCGTTGTTCGGCAGGGGGCCTCTGAAGCTTTCTTT. Full variable domain (rest looked up from reference TRBV29-1 and TRBJ1-1): SAVISQKPSRDICQRGTSLTIQCQVDSQVTMMFWYRQQPGQSLTLIATANQGSEATYESGFVIDKFPISRPNLTFSTLTVSNMSPEDSSIYLCSVVRQGASEAFFGQGTRLTVV.

The gene calls are TRBV29-1 and TRBJ1-2, with 10 nucleotides matching TRBD1. V shed 6 bases, J shed 6 bases, and the junction held 1 base outside the gene matches. Germline V gene lookup returns CDR1 SQVTM and CDR2 ANQGSEA. This CDR3 has 11 amino acids. CDR3 in amino acids: CSVDRGDGYTF. CDR3 nucleotides: TGCAGCGTGGACAGGGGGGATGGCTACACCTTC.

The V call is TRBV7-9, the J call TRBJ1-1; D is unresolved. CDR3 length equals 14 residues. V was shortened by 5 bases and J by 4 bases, with 14 bases between the two germline ends. Germline CDR1 and CDR2: SEHNR and FQNEAQ (reference sequence). CDR3 amino acids: CASSPARMPTEAFF. The CDR3 DNA reads TGTGCCAGCAGCCCCGCAAGAATGCCCACTGAAGCTTTCTTT.

The sample holds one count of this clone. V usage is TRBV10-1 and J usage is TRBJ1-5; D gene ambiguous. The CDR3 is made up of 16 amino acids. With 0 bases removed from V and 0 bases from J, the gap between germline ends came to 9 bases. CDR1 is WNHNN, CDR2 SYGVQD, per germline (reference sequence). CDR3 in amino acids: CASSESERHSNQPQHF. CDR3 DNA: TGCGCCAGCAGTGAGTCAGAGCGGCATAGCAATCAGCCCCAGCATTTT.

The rearrangement joins TRBV4-2 to TRBJ1-2, with D tentatively TRBD1 (5 bases). Trimming took 0 bases from V and 5 from J, leaving 19 bases between them. CDR1 and CDR2 (germline): LGHNA, YNFKEQ. This CDR3 has 17 residues. CDR3 loop: CASSQDPGDANRYGYTF. Here the CDR3 DNA reads TGTGCCAGCAGCCAAGATCCCGGGGACGCCAACAGATATGGCTACACCTTC.

The rearrangement uses TRBV4-3 and TRBJ1-1; 8 nucleotides line up with TRBD1. The germline gives CDR1 LGHNA, CDR2 YSLEER. J lost 4 bases, V lost 2 bases, and 6 bases had no gene match. The CDR3 runs 15 residues. The CDR3 nucleotides read TGCGCCAGCAGCCAATTGGACAGGGCTGGCACTGAAGCTTTCTTT. The encoded protein is CASSQLDRAGTEAFF.

V gene TRBV7-8 combines with J gene TRBJ1-6, with TRBD1 identical over 7 bases. Germline V gives CDR1 SGHVS, CDR2 FQNEAQ. Trimming cost V 1 base and J 9 bases; bases outside gene matches: 3. CDR3 length: 14 residues. The CDR3 protein is CASSLGQGGSPLHF. CDR3 in DNA: TGTGCCAGCAGCTTAGGACAGGGAGGTTCACCCCTCCACTTT.

The chain combines TRBV5-1 with TRBJ1-2; a weak D match, TRBD1 (5 bases). Trimming took off 0 bases at V and 2 bases at J, with 14 bases between the two ends. Germline V gene sequence: CDR1 SGHRS, CDR2 YFSETQ. The CDR3 runs 16 residues. DNA of the CDR3: TGCGCCAGCAGCTTGGTAGGTGGTGCAGGGAACTATGGCTACACCTTC. This sequence encodes CASSLVGGAGNYGYTF.

The genes are TRBV28 and TRBJ1-1, with D possibly TRBD1 on 6 matching bases. This CDR3 contains 17 residues. V lost 2 bases, J lost 0 bases, and 16 bases lay in between. In germline, CDR1 is MDHEN, CDR2 SYDVKM. CDR3 residues: CASSLAGDRGLNTEAFF. The CDR3 DNA reads as TGTGCCAGCAGTTTAGCAGGGGATAGAGGCTTGAACACTGAAGCTTTCTTT.

V usage is TRBV7-2 and J usage is TRBJ1-4; D is unclear. Germline CDR1 SGHTA, CDR2 FQGNSA. The CDR3 runs 16 residues. The ends were cut back, 1 base at V and 0 bases at J, with 9 bases in the middle. The CDR3 DNA is TGTGCCAGCAGCTTAGGACTTTACGCAACTAATGAAAAACTGTTTTTT. This sequence encodes CASSLGLYATNEKLFF.

This clone was found many times. This sequence joins TRBV28 and TRBJ1-6; no clear D gene. The CDR3 has 13 residues. V was cut by 1 base and J by 10 bases, with 8 bases left in between. Germline loops: CDR1 MDHEN, CDR2 SYDVKM. CDR3 nucleotides: TGTGCCAGCAGTTTATCCCTCTGGTCACCCCTCCACTTT. This encodes CASSLSLWSPLHF.

The CDR3 bases are TGTGCCAGCAGCCCAGGGGGATGGACTGAAGCTTTCTTT. Residues: CASSPGGWTEAFF. The rearrangement uses TRBV6-2 or TRBV6-3 and TRBJ1-1; TRBD1 aligns across 7 bases. Trimming removed 6 bases from V and 5 bases from J; junction bases left unmatched: 6. Germline CDR1 is MNHEY and CDR2 is SVGEGT. This CDR3 is 13 amino acids long.

This rearrangement joins TRBV12-5 to TRBJ1-2; D not certain. CDR3 size: 11 residues. Germline loops: CDR1 LGHNT, CDR2 FRNRAP. Trimming took off 7 bases at V and 8 bases at J, with 11 bases between the two ends. CDR3 coding DNA: TGTGCTAGTGAACTGGGGTACGGCTACACCTTC. Residues: CASELGYGYTF. Based on the CDR3 plus reference TRBV12-5 and TRBJ1-2, the full variable domain is DARVTQTPRHKVTEMGQEVTMRCQPILGHNTVFWYRQTMMQGLELLAYFRNRAPLDDSGMPKDRFSAEMPDATLATLKIQPSEPRDSAVYFCASELGYGYTFGSGTRLTVV.

For the CDR3, the DNA is TGTGCCATCAGTGAGGTGCAGGGATGGGAAGAGACCCAGTACTTC. It codes for CAISEVQGWEETQYF. The V and J genes are TRBV10-3 and TRBJ2-5; D perhaps matches TRBD1 (5 bases). The ends were cut back, 2 bases at V and 3 bases at J, with 13 bases in the middle. CDR1 and CDR2 from the germline V gene are ENHRY and SYGVKD. This CDR3 is 15 amino acids long.

The V gene is TRBV7-9, the J gene TRBJ1-2, with 7 bases that match TRBD1. The CDR3 extends over 16 amino acids. Germline V gives CDR1 SEHNR, CDR2 FQNEAQ (reference sequence). J was trimmed by 6 bases and V by 4 bases; bases with no gene match: 14. In DNA form, the CDR3 reads TGTGCCAGCAGCTCCAGGGGGTTGGGGAGGCATGATGGCTACACCTTC. Encoded protein: CASSSRGLGRHDGYTF.

Points on this clone: A much larger clone is a single base away; this may be a read error. Other DNA sequences in the sample encode the same CDR3. The CDR3 region is CAISESSGNTIYF. The CDR3 DNA sequence: TGTGCCATCAGTGAAAGTTCTGGAAACACCATATATTTT. This chain joins TRBV10-3 and TRBJ1-3; D remains unclear. Germline-derived CDR1 and CDR2 are ENHRY and SYGVKD. The CDR3 consists of 13 residues. Trimming removed 3 bases at V and 1 base at J, with 4 bases between.

The rearrangement joins TRBV4-2 to TRBJ1-3, with D tentatively TRBD1 (5 bases). CDR1 and CDR2 from the germline V gene are LGHNA and YNFKEQ. The V and J ends lost 0 bases and 2 bases respectively, with 11 bases between them. This CDR3 contains 16 residues. DNA of the CDR3: TGTGCCAGCAGCCAAGATCGGGTAGGGGCTGGAAACACCATATATTTT. This encodes CASSQDRVGAGNTIYF.

This chain connects TRBV5-6 to TRBJ1-1; tentative D call: TRBD1 (5 bases). The CDR3 extends over 16 amino acids. Germline CDR1 is SGHDT and CDR2 is YYEEEE. With 1 base removed from V and 2 bases from J, the gap between germline ends came to 15 bases. The CDR3 region is CASSLWDGGANTEAFF. The DNA of the CDR3 is TGTGCCAGCAGCTTGTGGGACGGAGGCGCTAACACTGAAGCTTTCTTT.

CDR3 bases: TGTGCCAGTAGTATAGATCAAGGGCAGTACCAAGAGACCCAGTACTTC. It encodes CASSIDQGQYQETQYF. This chain uses TRBV19 with TRBJ2-5; no reliable D call. The V gene lost 0 bases and the J gene lost 0 bases, with 11 bases spanning the gap. The CDR3 covers 16 residues. Germline lookup yields CDR1 LNHDA and CDR2 SQIVND (reference sequence).

V and J are TRBV6-2 or TRBV6-3 and TRBJ2-3, with TRBD1 matching over 9 bases. CDR1 is MNHEY and CDR2 is SVGEGT in the germline V gene. The CDR3 loop spans 18 amino acids. V lost 2 bases to trimming and J lost 1 base; unmatched junction nucleotides: 10. The CDR3 nucleotides read TGTGCCAGCAGTTACACTGGACAGGGGAGGGTTGGCACAGATACGCAGTATTTT. Translation: CASSYTGQGRVGTDTQYF.

This clone came up once. An end of the junction does not agree with germline; a read error may underlie this. The V gene is TRBV7-2, the J gene TRBJ1-2; TRBD1 is a possible D gene (6 bases). CDR1 and CDR2 from the germline V gene are SGHTA and FQGNSA. The CDR3 runs to 11 residues. The CDR3 is CASSFQGSGAF. In DNA form, the CDR3 reads TGTGCCAGCAGCTTCCAGGGGTCTGGCGCCTTC.

In nucleotides, the CDR3 is TGTGCCAGCAGTTCCGGACAGGGGGTGACGAACACTGAAGCTTTCTTT. Its translation is CASSSGQGVTNTEAFF. V usage is TRBV6-5 and J usage is TRBJ1-1; 10 nucleotides agree with TRBD1. V gave up 4 bases and J gave up 1 base; unmatched junction bases: 6. The germline gives CDR1 MNHEY, CDR2 SVGAGI. The CDR3 covers 16 residues.

The chain combines TRBV9 with TRBJ1-2, with 8 bases lining up with TRBD1. CDR3 length: 15 amino acids. V shed 0 bases and J 4 bases; nucleotides not matched to a gene: 5. Germline CDR1 is SGDLS and CDR2 is YYNGEE. CDR3 sequence reads: CASSVGGTGRYGYTF. The CDR3 DNA reads TGTGCCAGCAGCGTAGGCGGGACAGGACGCTATGGCTACACCTTC.

This chain uses TRBV7-2 with TRBJ1-6; D possibly corresponds to TRBD1 (5 bases). Trimming stripped 1 base from V and 7 bases from J, with 14 bases between. CDR3 length: 16 amino acids. Looked up from germline, CDR1 is SGHTA and CDR2 is FQGNSA. CDR3 nucleotide sequence: TGTGCCAGCAGCTTAGAACCTGGGGCTAGAAATTCACCCCTCCACTTT. Protein: CASSLEPGARNSPLHF.